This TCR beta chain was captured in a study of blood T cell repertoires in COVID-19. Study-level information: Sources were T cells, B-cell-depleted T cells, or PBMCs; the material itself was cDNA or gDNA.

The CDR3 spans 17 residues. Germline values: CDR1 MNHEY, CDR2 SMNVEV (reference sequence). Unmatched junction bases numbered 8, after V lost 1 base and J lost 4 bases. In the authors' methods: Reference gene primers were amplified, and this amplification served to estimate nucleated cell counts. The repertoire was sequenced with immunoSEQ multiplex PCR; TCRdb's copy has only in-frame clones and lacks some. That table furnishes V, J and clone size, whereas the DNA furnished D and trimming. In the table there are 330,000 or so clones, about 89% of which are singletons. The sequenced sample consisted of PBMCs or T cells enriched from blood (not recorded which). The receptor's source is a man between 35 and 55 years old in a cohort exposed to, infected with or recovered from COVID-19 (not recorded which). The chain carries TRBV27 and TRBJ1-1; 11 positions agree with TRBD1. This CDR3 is CASSLYGTGGLFTEAFF. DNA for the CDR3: TGTGCCAGCAGTTTATATGGGACAGGGGGACTTTTCACTGAAGCTTTCTTT.